Each of the 9 T cell receptor beta chains below was sequenced from the same sample in a study of T-cell reconstitution after alpha-beta-depleted transplantation in children. Unique molecular identifiers were used in preparing the TCRbeta library. TCRdb itself ran the PCR reads through MiXCR, one entry per CDR3 protein. The data hold about 980,000 distinct CDR3 sequences, with 25% to 35% observed a single time. Sequencing was performed on PBMCs, mostly from graft donor cells, taken 360 days after TCRalphabeta/CD19-depleted stem cell transplant. These receptors originate from a boy younger than two who had a stem cell transplant for SCID, so the T cells may come from the graft donor.

Here the CDR3 DNA reads TGTGCCACCACCCCCCGGTGGGTACTAGCGGGGGATACAGATACGCAGTATTTT. Protein: CATTPRWVLAGDTDTQYF. The chain combines TRBV24-1 with TRBJ2-3, with 11 bases matching TRBD2. Unmatched junction bases numbered 15, after V lost 8 bases and J lost 3 bases. This CDR3 region has 18 residues. Germline values: CDR1 KGHDR, CDR2 SFDVKD.

This clonotype was detected a few times. The rearrangement uses TRBV7-9 and TRBJ2-7; 7 bases are shared with TRBD2. This CDR3 region has 15 residues. V lost 3 bases, J lost 4 bases, and 9 bases stayed unmatched. In germline, CDR1 is SEHNR, CDR2 FQNEAQ (reference sequence). The CDR3 is CASSFGLAEIYEQYF. The CDR3 nucleotides are TGTGCCAGCAGCTTCGGGCTAGCGGAGATTTACGAGCAGTACTTC. Variable domain in full (rest from reference TRBV7-9 and TRBJ2-7): DTGVSQNPRHKITKRGQNVTFRCDPISEHNRLYWYRQTLGQGPEFLTYFQNEAQLEKSRLLSDRFSAERPKGSFSTLEIQRTEQGDSAMYLCASSFGLAEIYEQYFGPGTRLTVT.

The table lists this clonotype with a few counts. The gene calls are TRBV7-9 and TRBJ2-7, with D perhaps TRBD2 (5 bases). Trimming took 7 bases from V and 3 from J, leaving 7 bases between them. Germline-derived CDR1 and CDR2 are SEHNR and FQNEAQ (reference sequence). This CDR3 has 11 residues. The CDR3 sequence is CASMTNYEQYF. For the CDR3, the DNA is TGTGCCAGCATGACTAACTACGAGCAGTACTTC.

This clonotype was seen more than once but under ten times. The V gene is TRBV5-6, the J gene TRBJ2-7; 7 bases map to TRBD2. Germline V CDR1 and CDR2: SGHDT, YYEEEE. J gave up 8 bases and V 4 bases, and 15 bases lay outside the gene matches. The CDR3 runs 15 residues. The CDR3 is CASSPMGGKPSQQYF. DNA for the CDR3: TGTGCCAGCAGCCCAATGGGGGGGAAACCTTCCCAGCAGTACTTC.

This clonotype was seen a few times. The chain links TRBV7-9 to TRBJ1-3; 9 bases are a match to TRBD1. V was clipped by 4 bases and J by 4 bases; unmatched bases: 8. The CDR3 runs 16 residues. In germline, CDR1 is SEHNR, CDR2 FQNEAQ (reference sequence). The CDR3 spells CASSSATGGKGNTIYF. The CDR3 DNA reads TGTGCCAGCAGCTCAGCAACAGGGGGCAAAGGAAACACCATATATTTT.

This clonotype was seen a few times. This chain joins TRBV3-1 and TRBJ2-5; TRBD2 agrees at 12 bases. After removal of 2 bases from V and 3 bases from J, the junction contained 4 bases not matched to a gene. This CDR3 region has 16 residues. Per the germline V gene, CDR1 is LGHDT and CDR2 is YNNKEL (reference sequence). CDR3 DNA sequence: TGTGCCAGCAGCCAACTGACTAGCGGGGGAGAAGAGACCCAGTACTTC. This codes for CASSQLTSGGEETQYF.

V gene TRBV7-3 combines with J gene TRBJ2-7; D might be TRBD2 (7 bases). This CDR3 is 15 amino acids long. Trimming stripped 2 bases from V and 0 bases from J, with 11 bases between. CDR1 SGHTA and CDR2 FQGTGA come from the germline V gene. The CDR3 spells CASSLDGGHSYEQYF. The CDR3 DNA sequence: TGTGCCAGCAGCTTAGACGGGGGGCACTCCTACGAGCAGTACTTC. The full variable domain, with the rest looked up from reference TRBV7-3 and TRBJ2-7, is GAGVSQTPSNKVTEKGKYVELRCDPISGHTALYWYRQSLGQGPEFLIYFQGTGAADDSGLPNDRFFAVRPEGSVSTLKIQRTERGDSAVYLCASSLDGGHSYEQYFGPGTRLTVT.

V is TRBV29-1 and J is TRBJ2-6; D is perhaps TRBD1 (5 bases). The CDR3 covers 14 residues. Trimming shortened V by 4 bases and J by 2 bases, and 9 bases separated the two germline ends. Germline V lookup: CDR1 SQVTM, CDR2 ANQGSEA. CDR3 nucleotides: TGCAGCGTTGGCCAGGGAACTGGGGCCAACGTCCTGACTTTC. It codes for CSVGQGTGANVLTF.

The rearrangement joins TRBV2 to TRBJ2-5; unclear D gene. The CDR3 sequence is 17 residues long. The germline V gene encodes CDR1 SNHLY and CDR2 FYNNEI. V lost 0 bases to trimming and J lost 1 base, with 15 bases between them. CDR3 DNA sequence: TGTGCCAGCAGTGAAGCGCTTTGGGGTGAGATCCAAGAGACCCAGTACTTC. Residues: CASSEALWGEIQETQYF.